The rows below give T cell receptor beta chains drawn from one sample of a study of shared clonotypes between healthy human individuals. Assay used: immunoSEQ multiplex PCR; TCRdb lists only in-frame clones, some missing. The sample carries about 1 million clones, around 75% recorded once. Sequencing was performed on memory CD4+ T cells sorted from blood. All receptors come from a man between 18 and 35 years old in good health. Each CDR3 is given without its conserved first and last residue. D genes are given only for firm matches.

>TRBV7-2|-|TRBJ2-2
ASSLDGQNTGELF
>TRBV6-1|TRBD1|TRBJ1-4
ASSEGDSRNEKLF
>TRBV7-2|TRBD2|TRBJ2-4
ASSPGTSGNIQY
>TRBV4-1|-|TRBJ1-4
ASSQGFRGGKLF
>TRBV19|TRBD2|TRBJ2-1
ASNLASGLYNEQF
>TRBV29-1|-|TRBJ2-2
SAGEGPGELF
>TRBV5-1|TRBD2|TRBJ2-3
ASSLRSGGEQDTQY
>TRBV6-6|-|TRBJ2-4
ASSYRENIQY
>TRBV19|-|TRBJ2-2
ASPAPTNTGELF
>TRBV30|-|TRBJ2-2
AWSVTGGTGELF
>TRBV18|TRBD2|TRBJ2-3
ASPGGTDTQY
>TRBV2|-|TRBJ2-2
ASSESVRLSLNTGELF
>TRBV9|-|TRBJ2-7
ASSVEQGYEQY
>TRBV27|-|TRBJ2-3
ASSLSYTDTQY
>TRBV5-4|-|TRBJ2-5
ASSLSLFETQY
>TRBV7-2|-|TRBJ2-1
ASSPSPGREGF
>TRBV5-1|TRBD2|TRBJ2-1
ASSPDPSGRANEQF
>TRBV5-8|TRBD1|TRBJ2-5
ASSSGQGQETQY
>TRBV7-9|TRBD1|TRBJ2-2
ASSLMPGTGDTGELF
>TRBV11-2|-|TRBJ1-4
ASSAIPGTQNEKLF
>TRBV5-4|TRBD1|TRBJ2-7
ASSLYRGSSYEQY
>TRBV30|-|TRBJ2-5
AWSVKGMETQY
>TRBV18|TRBD1|TRBJ1-2
ASSPGQGELGYGYT
>TRBV29-1|TRBD2|TRBJ2-7
SVEDPGRSSYEQY
>TRBV14|-|TRBJ1-2
ASSQRDLNYGYT
>TRBV20-1|-|TRBJ2-3
SARARDTQY
>TRBV7-2|-|TRBJ1-6
ASSPSPGPSPLH
>TRBV30|TRBD1|TRBJ2-1
AWSHAGGNEQF